Sequencing of this T cell receptor (beta chain) was carried out in a study of T cell repertoires in cytomegalovirus infection. As for this clonotype: Its antigen remains unidentified. This may come from a read error, since a much larger clone is one base off.

TCRdb re-analysed the reads in MiXCR, keeping a single row per CDR3 protein. The sample has some 110,000 distinct CDR3 sequences; 9.5% to 13% are singletons. The junction had 8 bases not matched to a gene; V was cut back by 5 bases and J by 7 bases. This CDR3 has 14 residues. The sequenced sample was PBMCs, sequenced either directly or after in vitro stimulation (not recorded which). This receptor was identified in a human donor in good health (CMV status not recorded). Some clones in this sample may be carry-over from other donors' samples. The V gene is TRBV12-3 or TRBV12-4, the J gene TRBJ2-4; 7 nucleotides align to TRBD2. CDR3 coding DNA: TGTGCCAGCAGTCAGTGGGAGGGCCTTAACATTCAGTACTTC. Its translation is CASSQWEGLNIQYF.